The TCR beta chain under discussion was sequenced for a study of identifying expanded T cells in peripheral blood. Points from the study as a whole: Clone count variance between approximately 2-week samples rose with total template count. Differentially abundant clones: 0.95 to 1.5 between replicates, just under 17 at around 2 weeks, approximately 18 at four.

No infections or other immune events were documented during collection. As for this clone: Antigen unknown.

Measured with immunoSEQ multiplex PCR; TCRdb has only the in-frame clones, and not every one. The sample contains around 85,000 clones, 89% of which appear only once. Trimming took off 5 bases at V and 7 bases at J, with 14 bases between the two ends. Germline lookup yields CDR1 SQVTM and CDR2 ANQGSEA. CDR3 length: 13 residues. This receptor was taken from a person between 18 and 75 years old in good health. This chain joins TRBV29-1 and TRBJ2-2; D is unresolved. The sample consisted of blood. CDR3 bases: TGCAGCGTTCCCCGGGTGGGCGACGGGGAGCTGTTTTTT. This gives the protein CSVPRVGDGELFF.